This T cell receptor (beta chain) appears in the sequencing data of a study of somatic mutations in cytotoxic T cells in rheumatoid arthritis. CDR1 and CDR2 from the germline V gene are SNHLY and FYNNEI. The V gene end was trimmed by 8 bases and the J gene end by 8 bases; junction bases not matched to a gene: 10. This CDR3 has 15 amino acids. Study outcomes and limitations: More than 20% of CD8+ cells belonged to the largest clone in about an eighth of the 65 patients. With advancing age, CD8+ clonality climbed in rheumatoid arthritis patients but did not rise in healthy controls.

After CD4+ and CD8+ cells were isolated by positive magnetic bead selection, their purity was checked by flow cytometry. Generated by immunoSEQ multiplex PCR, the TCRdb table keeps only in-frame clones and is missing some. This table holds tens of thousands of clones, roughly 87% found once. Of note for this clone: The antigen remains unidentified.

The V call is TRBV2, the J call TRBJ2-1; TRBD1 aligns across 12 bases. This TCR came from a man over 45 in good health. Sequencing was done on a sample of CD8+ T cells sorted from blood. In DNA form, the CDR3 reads TGTGCCAGCGACCCGGGACAGGGGGCGTGGGATGAGCAGTTCTTC. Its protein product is CASDPGQGAWDEQFF.